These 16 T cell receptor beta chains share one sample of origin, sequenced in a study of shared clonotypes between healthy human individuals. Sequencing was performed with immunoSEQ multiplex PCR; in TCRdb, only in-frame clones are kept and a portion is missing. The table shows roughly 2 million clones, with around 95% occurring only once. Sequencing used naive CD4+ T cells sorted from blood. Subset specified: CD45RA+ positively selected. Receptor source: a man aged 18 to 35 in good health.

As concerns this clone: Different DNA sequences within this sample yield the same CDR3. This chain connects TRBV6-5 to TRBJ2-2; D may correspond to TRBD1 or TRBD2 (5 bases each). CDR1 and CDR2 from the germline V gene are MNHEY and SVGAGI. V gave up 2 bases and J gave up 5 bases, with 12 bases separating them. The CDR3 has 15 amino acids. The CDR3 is CASSYGGAGTGELFF. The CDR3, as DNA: TGTGCCAGCAGTTACGGGGGAGCTGGGACCGGGGAGCTGTTTTTT.

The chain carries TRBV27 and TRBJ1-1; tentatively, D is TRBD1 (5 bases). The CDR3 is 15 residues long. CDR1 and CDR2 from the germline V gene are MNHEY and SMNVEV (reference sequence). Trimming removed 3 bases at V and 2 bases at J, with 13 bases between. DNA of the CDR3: TGTGCCAGCAGTTTTGCGGGGGGAGGAAACACTGAAGCTTTCTTT. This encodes CASSFAGGGNTEAFF.

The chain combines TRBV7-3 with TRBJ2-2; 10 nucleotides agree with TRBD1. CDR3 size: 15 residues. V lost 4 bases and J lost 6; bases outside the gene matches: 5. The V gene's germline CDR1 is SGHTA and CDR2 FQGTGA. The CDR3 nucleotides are TGTGCCAGCAGCTCCCCGGACAGGGGGTCCGGGGAGCTGTTTTTT. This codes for CASSSPDRGSGELFF.

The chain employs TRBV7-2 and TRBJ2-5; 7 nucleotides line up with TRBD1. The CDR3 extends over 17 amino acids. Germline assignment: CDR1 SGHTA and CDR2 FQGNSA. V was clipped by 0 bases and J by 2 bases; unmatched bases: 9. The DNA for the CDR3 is TGTGCCAGCAGCTTAGCGGTACGAGGGGGCTGGCAAGAGACCCAGTACTTC. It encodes CASSLAVRGGWQETQYF.

The chain's CDR3 is CASSVDSLAAGNEQFF. For the CDR3, the DNA is TGTGCCAGCAGCGTAGACAGTCTAGCAGCAGGCAATGAGCAGTTCTTC. The chain combines TRBV9 with TRBJ2-1, with D tentatively TRBD2 (5 bases). The germline CDR1 and CDR2 sequences are SGDLS and YYNGEE. The CDR3 covers 16 residues. Trimming took off 0 bases at V and 6 bases at J, with 16 bases between the two ends.

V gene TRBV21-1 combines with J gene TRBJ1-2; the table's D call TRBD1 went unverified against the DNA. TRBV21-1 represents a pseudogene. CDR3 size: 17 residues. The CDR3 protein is CASSKFGGTGANYGYTF. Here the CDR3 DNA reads TGTGCCAGCAGCAAATTTGGGGGGACAGGGGCTAACTATGGCTACACCTTC.

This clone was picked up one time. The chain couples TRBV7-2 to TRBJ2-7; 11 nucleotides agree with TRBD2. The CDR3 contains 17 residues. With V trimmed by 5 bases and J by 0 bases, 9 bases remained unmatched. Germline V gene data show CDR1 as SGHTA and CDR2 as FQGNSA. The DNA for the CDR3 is TGTGCCAGCAGCCCCCTCGGGACTAGCGGCGCCTCCTACGAGCAGTACTTC. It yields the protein CASSPLGTSGASYEQYF.

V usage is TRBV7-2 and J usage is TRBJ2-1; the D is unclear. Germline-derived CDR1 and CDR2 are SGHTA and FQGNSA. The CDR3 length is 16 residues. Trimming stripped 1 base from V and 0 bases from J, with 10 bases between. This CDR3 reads CASSLGATSSYNEQFF. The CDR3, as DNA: TGTGCCAGCAGCTTAGGGGCAACTTCCTCCTACAATGAGCAGTTCTTC.

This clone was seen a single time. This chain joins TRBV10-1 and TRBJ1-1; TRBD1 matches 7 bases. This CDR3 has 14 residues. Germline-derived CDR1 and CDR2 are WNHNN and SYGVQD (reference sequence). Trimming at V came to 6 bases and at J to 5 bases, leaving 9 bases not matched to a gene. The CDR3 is CASSLTGLGTEAFF. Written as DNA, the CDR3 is TGCGCCAGCAGCCTGACAGGGCTCGGGACTGAAGCTTTCTTT.

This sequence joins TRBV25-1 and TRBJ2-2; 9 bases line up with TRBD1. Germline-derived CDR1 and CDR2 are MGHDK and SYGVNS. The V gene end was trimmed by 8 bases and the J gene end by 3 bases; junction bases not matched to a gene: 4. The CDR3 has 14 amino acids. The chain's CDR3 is CASSRTGDTGELFF. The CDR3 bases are TGTGCCAGCTCCCGGACAGGGGACACCGGGGAGCTGTTTTTT.

The CDR3 DNA reads as TGTGCCAGCAGTGGACAGGGTTTTTACGAGCAGTACTTC. Translating it yields CASSGQGFYEQYF. The chain couples TRBV6-1 to TRBJ2-7; 7 bases map to TRBD1. Germline lookup yields CDR1 MNHNS and CDR2 SASEGT. This CDR3 spans 13 amino acids. V lost 4 bases, J lost 4 bases, and 4 bases stayed unmatched.

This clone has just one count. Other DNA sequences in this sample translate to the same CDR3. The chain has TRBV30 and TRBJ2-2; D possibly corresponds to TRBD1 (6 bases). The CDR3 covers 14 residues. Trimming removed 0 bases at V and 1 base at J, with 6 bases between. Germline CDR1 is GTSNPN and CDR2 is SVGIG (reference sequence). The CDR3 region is CAWSVGGNTGELFF. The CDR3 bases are TGTGCCTGGAGTGTAGGGGGGAACACCGGGGAGCTGTTTTTT.

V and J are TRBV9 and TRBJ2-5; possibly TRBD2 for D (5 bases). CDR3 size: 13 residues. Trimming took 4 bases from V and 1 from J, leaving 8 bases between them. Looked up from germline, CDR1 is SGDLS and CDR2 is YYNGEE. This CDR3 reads CASSPRGQETQYF. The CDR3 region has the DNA TGTGCCAGCAGCCCTCGGGGCCAAGAGACCCAGTACTTC.

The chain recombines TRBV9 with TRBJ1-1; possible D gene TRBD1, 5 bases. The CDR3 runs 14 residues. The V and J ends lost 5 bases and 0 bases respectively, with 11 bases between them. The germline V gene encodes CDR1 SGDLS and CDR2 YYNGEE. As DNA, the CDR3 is TGTGCCAGCAGTACAGGTACGCTGAACACTGAAGCTTTCTTT. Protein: CASSTGTLNTEAFF.

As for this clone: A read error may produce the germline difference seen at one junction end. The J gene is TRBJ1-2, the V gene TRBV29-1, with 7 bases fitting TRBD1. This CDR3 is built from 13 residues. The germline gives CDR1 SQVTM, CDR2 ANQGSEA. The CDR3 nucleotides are TGCAGCGTCCCCGGGGAGGGGGCTTATGGCCACACCTTC. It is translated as CSVPGEGAYGHTF.

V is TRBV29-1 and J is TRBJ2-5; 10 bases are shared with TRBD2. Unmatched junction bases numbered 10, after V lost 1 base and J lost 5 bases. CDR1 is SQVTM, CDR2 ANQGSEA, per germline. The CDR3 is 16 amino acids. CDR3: CSVEGSLAGEGETQYF. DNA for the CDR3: TGCAGCGTTGAAGGGTCGCTAGCGGGGGAGGGGGAGACCCAGTACTTC. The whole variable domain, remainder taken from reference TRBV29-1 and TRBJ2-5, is SAVISQKPSRDICQRGTSLTIQCQVDSQVTMMFWYRQQPGQSLTLIATANQGSEATYESGFVIDKFPISRPNLTFSTLTVSNMSPEDSSIYLCSVEGSLAGEGETQYFGPGTRLLVL.